This TCR beta chain comes out of a study of PD-1 blockade in classical Hodgkin lymphoma. Here immunoSEQ multiplex PCR was the method, and the copy in TCRdb shows in-frame clones only, minus some. The sample lists 25,000 to 35,000 clones, 72% occurring once. Study-wide results and limits: There was a significant rise in CD4+ TCR diversity by C4D1, with no such rise for CD8+. Underlying causes for the observed repertoire differences were not defined, possibly disease activity or prior therapy. Healthy donors reportedly exceeded newly diagnosed patients in baseline TCR diversity.

Germline-derived CDR1 and CDR2 are ENHRY and SYGVKD. The V end lost 9 bases, the J end lost 2 bases, and 16 bases lay between the germline ends. The CDR3 totals 14 residues. This clone was seen only once. Its antigen is undetermined. Time point defined: cycle 4 day 1 (C4D1), after less than 7 weeks of nivolumab. Relapse was seen in all patients after autologous stem cell transplantation, and brentuximab vedotin exposure was variable. Best responses were complete response, partial response or progressive disease. The clonotype originates from a human donor with classical Hodgkin lymphoma. Here the sequenced sample was peripheral blood mononuclear cells (PBMCs), taken before the fourth cycle of nivolumab. The chain joins TRBV10-3 to TRBJ2-5; a weak D match, TRBD1 (6 bases). The CDR3 loop is CAIQGPNPQETQYF. The CDR3 coding sequence is TGTGCCATTCAGGGGCCGAACCCTCAAGAGACCCAGTACTTC.